The next 20 T cell receptor beta chains were all read from a single sample in a study of blood T cells in healthy people across ages. Using a J-beta primer mix together with a sample-barcoded 5' primer, a second PCR was run for about 6 to 12 cycles. MiXCR, applied by TCRdb to the 5' RACE reads, yields one record per CDR3 protein. The sample records approximately 810,000 distinct CDR3 sequences, around 30% being singletons. Sequenced sample: blood. The receptors were sampled from a woman older than 75 in good health.

Notes on this clonotype: This may arise from a read error, as a much more abundant clone is one base away. This chain joins TRBV6-2 or TRBV6-3 and TRBJ2-3; a possible D gene is TRBD2 (5 bases). Germline loops: CDR1 MNHEY, CDR2 SVGEGT. With 5 bases removed from V and 1 base from J, the gap between germline ends came to 16 bases. This CDR3 is built from 16 residues. DNA of the CDR3: TGTGCCAGCAGTCCTTCCATCGGGGTCCGCACAGATACGCAGTATTTT. Residues: CASSPSIGVRTDTQYF.

The CDR3, as DNA: TGTGCCAGCAGACCCATAGCGGGCGCTTACGAGCAGTACTTC. Protein sequence: CASRPIAGAYEQYF. The V gene is TRBV27, the J gene TRBJ2-7; 7 positions match TRBD2. This CDR3 is 14 amino acids long. V lost 6 bases, J lost 4 bases, and 9 bases stayed unmatched. Germline CDR1 is MNHEY and CDR2 is SMNVEV (reference sequence).

This clonotype occurred a few times. A much larger clone differs by one base, so this may be a read error. The chain combines TRBV7-9 with TRBJ2-7; maybe TRBD2 (6 bases). Germline V gene sequence: CDR1 SEHNR, CDR2 FQNEAQ (reference sequence). CDR3 length equals 13 residues. CDR3 DNA sequence: TGTGCCGGCAGCTTCGGGGGAGAAAACGAGCAGTACTTC. This codes for CAGSFGGENEQYF.

On this clonotype itself: A much larger clone sits a single nucleotide away, making a read error possible. This chain connects TRBV6-2 or TRBV6-3 to TRBJ2-4; possibly TRBD1 or TRBD2 for D (7 bases each). The DNA end is more similar to TRBJ2-7, so the J call may be wrong. Germline CDR1 is MNHEY and CDR2 is SVGEGT. This CDR3 is 14 amino acids long. Here the CDR3 DNA reads TGTGCCAGCAGTTACTGGCAGGGGGGGAGCGAGCAGTACTTC. This encodes CASSYWQGGSEQYF.

This clonotype was counted between two and nine times. This chain links TRBV5-1 with TRBJ2-2, with a possible D match to TRBD1 (7 bases). The CDR3 sequence is 18 residues long. V dropped 4 bases and J dropped 5 bases, with 24 bases sitting between them. Germline-derived CDR1 and CDR2 are SGHRS and YFSETQ. The CDR3 sequence: CASSPGGGRSLRTGELFF. CDR3 coding DNA: TGCGCCAGCAGCCCCGGAGGGGGCCGTTCGTTGAGGACCGGGGAGCTGTTTTTT.

This clonotype was observed at least ten times. The chain carries TRBV5-1 and TRBJ2-5, with D unclear. Germline V CDR1 and CDR2: SGHRS, YFSETQ. The germline V and J ends were trimmed by 0 bases and 1 base, with 13 bases remaining between them. This CDR3 contains 16 residues. Written as DNA, the CDR3 is TGCGCCAGCAGCTTGGGAAGAGGCAGACTCCAAGAGACCCAGTACTTC. It specifies CASSLGRGRLQETQYF.

In regard to this clonotype: A much larger clone is a single base away; this may be a read error. V is TRBV7-2 and J is TRBJ2-1; D ambiguous. Germline assignment: CDR1 SGHTA and CDR2 FQGNSA. The CDR3 length is 15 residues. CDR3 bases: TGTGCCAGCAGCTTAGCTCGTACCTCCTACAATGAGCAGCTCTTC. It yields the protein CASSLARTSYNEQLF. The full variable domain, its missing parts supplied by reference TRBV7-2 and TRBJ2-1, is GAGVSQSPSNKVTEKGKDVELRCDPISGHTALYWYRQSLGQGLEFLIYFQGNSAPDKSGLPSDRFSAERTGGSVSTLTIQRTQQEDSAVYLCASSLARTSYNEQLFGPGTRLTVL.

Points on this clonotype: At one end, the junction sequence differs from germline, possibly due to a read error. The rearrangement links TRBV12-3 or TRBV12-4 to TRBJ2-1, with 10 positions matching TRBD2. CDR3 length equals 15 residues. The CDR3 spells CASNPSGGQHNGQFF. In DNA form, the CDR3 reads TGTGCCAGCAATCCTAGCGGGGGACAACACAATGGGCAGTTCTTC.

Points on this clonotype: One base away lies a much larger clone, so this may be a sequencing read error. The V gene is TRBV6-2 or TRBV6-3, the J gene TRBJ1-5; TRBD1 matches at 8 bases. There are 12 residues in the CDR3. Germline-derived CDR1 and CDR2 are MNHEY and SVGEGT. With V trimmed by 9 bases and J by 6 bases, 4 bases remained unmatched. In DNA form, the CDR3 reads TGTGCCAGTGGACAGGGAAGTCAGCCCCAGCATTTT. Protein product: CASGQGSQPQHF.

V and J are TRBV7-9 and TRBJ1-1; D gene unclear. Trimming left V 6 bases short and J 2 bases short, with 16 bases between. This CDR3 has 15 amino acids. The germline CDR1 and CDR2 sequences are SEHNR and FQNEAQ (reference sequence). The CDR3 sequence: CASRKPGRLNTEAFF. CDR3 nucleotides: TGTGCCAGCAGAAAACCCGGGAGGCTCAACACTGAAGCTTTCTTT. Full variable domain (missing parts from reference TRBV7-9 and TRBJ1-1): DTGVSQNPRHKITKRGQNVTFRCDPISEHNRLYWYRQTLGQGPEFLTYFQNEAQLEKSRLLSDRFSAERPKGSFSTLEIQRTEQGDSAMYLCASRKPGRLNTEAFFGQGTRLTVV.

This clonotype was counted at least ten times. The J gene is TRBJ2-5, the V gene TRBV10-3; no reliable D call. Between the trimmed V and J ends, which lost 3 bases and 4 bases, there was a span of 9 bases. Per the germline V gene, CDR1 is ENHRY and CDR2 is SYGVKD. The CDR3 sequence is 13 residues long. CDR3 residues: CAISDWGTETQYF. CDR3 in DNA: TGTGCCATCAGTGACTGGGGAACAGAGACCCAGTACTTC.

This clonotype has more than one count but fewer than ten. The chain has TRBV25-1 and TRBJ1-4; no reliable D call. Germline CDR1 reads MGHDK; CDR2 reads SYGVNS. Between the trimmed V and J ends, which lost 6 bases and 3 bases, there was a span of 11 bases. The CDR3 sequence is 14 residues long. CDR3 sequence (DNA): TGTGCCAGCAGGGTCGGCGGGGCTAATGAAAAACTGTTTTTT. Encoded protein: CASRVGGANEKLFF.

This clonotype was counted between two and nine times. The CDR3 loop reads CASSSHDYPDQETQYF. The CDR3 DNA reads as TGTGCCAGCAGTTCCCACGACTATCCCGACCAAGAGACCCAGTACTTC. The V call is TRBV6-6, the J call TRBJ2-5; tentatively, D is TRBD2 (5 bases). V was trimmed by 4 bases and J by 0 bases, leaving 15 bases between them. Germline CDR1 and CDR2: MNHNY and SVGAGI (reference sequence). The CDR3 is 16 amino acids.

This clonotype was detected ten times or more. The chain is built from TRBV7-9 and TRBJ2-7, with 8 bases that match TRBD1. Germline V gives CDR1 SEHNR, CDR2 FQNEAQ (reference sequence). This CDR3 contains 12 residues. This CDR3 is CAAGGGSYEQYF. CDR3 nucleotide sequence: TGTGCTGCAGGGGGCGGCTCCTACGAGCAGTACTTC.

This clonotype was picked up many times. The chain links TRBV2 to TRBJ2-3; the D is unclear. V lost 6 bases to trimming and J lost 0 bases, with 7 bases between them. This CDR3 is 13 amino acids long. Germline CDR1 is SNHLY and CDR2 is FYNNEI. The CDR3 nucleotides are TGTGCCAGCAGAGTGACAAGCACAGATACGCAGTATTTT. Its protein is CASRVTSTDTQYF.

A remark on this clonotype: This may arise from a read error, as a much more abundant clone is one base away. The gene calls are TRBV7-2 and TRBJ1-5, with D maybe TRBD1 (5 bases). Germline V CDR1 and CDR2: SGHTA, FQGNSA. The CDR3 spans 12 residues. This chain's CDR3 is CASSFPRQPRHF. The CDR3, as DNA: TGTGCCAGCAGCTTTCCGAGACAGCCCCGGCATTTT.

On this clonotype: Compared with germline, one end of the junction differs, possibly owing to a read error. The chain has TRBV28 and TRBJ2-3; a possible D gene is TRBD2 (6 bases). Germline V gives CDR1 MDHEN, CDR2 SYDVKM. This CDR3 is built from 15 residues. CDR3 DNA sequence: TGTGCCAGCGGTTTGAGGGGACTCCACTTGGATACGCAGTATTTT. Translating it yields CASGLRGLHLDTQYF. Combining the CDR3 with reference TRBV28 and TRBJ2-3 gives the whole variable domain DVKVTQSSRYLVKRTGEKVFLECVQDMDHENMFWYRQDPGLGLRLIYFSYDVKMKEKGDIPEGYSVSREKKERFSLILESASTNQTSMYLCASGLRGLHLDTQYFGPGTRLTVL.

Of note for this clonotype: This may come from a read error, since a much larger clone is one base off. V gene TRBV7-2 combines with J gene TRBJ1-2; D uncertain. Trimming pared 5 bases from V and 7 bases from J, leaving 14 bases between. This CDR3 has 13 residues. Germline V gene data show CDR1 as SGHTA and CDR2 as FQGNSA. The CDR3 DNA reads as TGTGCCAGCAGCCCACCGAAGATCTGTGGCTACACCTTC. This translates into CASSPPKICGYTF.

This clonotype was seen at least ten times. V and J are TRBV4-3 and TRBJ2-5; 7 bases line up with TRBD1. The V gene end was trimmed by 4 bases and the J gene end by 1 base; junction bases not matched to a gene: 6. The V gene's germline CDR1 is LGHNA and CDR2 YSLEER. The CDR3 is 15 residues long. Written as DNA, the CDR3 is TGCGCCAGCAGCCGAGACAGGGACCGCCAAGAGACCCAGTACTTC. As protein: CASSRDRDRQETQYF.

This clonotype appeared many times. V and J are TRBV7-2 and TRBJ1-1; D not resolved. Per germline, CDR1 SGHTA and CDR2 FQGNSA. V lost 5 bases and J 2 bases, leaving 12 bases between the germline ends. The CDR3 spans 14 residues. The CDR3 DNA is TGTGCCAGCAGCCCCCAACACTTTAACACTGAAGCTTTCTTT. Translating gives CASSPQHFNTEAFF.